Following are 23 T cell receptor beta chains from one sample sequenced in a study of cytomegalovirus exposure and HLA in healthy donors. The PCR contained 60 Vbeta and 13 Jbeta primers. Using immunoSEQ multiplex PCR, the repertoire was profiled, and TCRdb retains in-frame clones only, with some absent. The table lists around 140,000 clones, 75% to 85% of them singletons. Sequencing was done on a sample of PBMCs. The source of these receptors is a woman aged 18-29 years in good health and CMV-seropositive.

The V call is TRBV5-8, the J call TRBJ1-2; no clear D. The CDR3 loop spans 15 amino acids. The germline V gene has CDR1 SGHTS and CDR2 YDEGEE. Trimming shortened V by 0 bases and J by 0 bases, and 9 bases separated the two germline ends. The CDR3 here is CASSLDTDPNYGYTF. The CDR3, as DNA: TGTGCCAGCAGCTTGGACACAGACCCTAACTATGGCTACACCTTC.

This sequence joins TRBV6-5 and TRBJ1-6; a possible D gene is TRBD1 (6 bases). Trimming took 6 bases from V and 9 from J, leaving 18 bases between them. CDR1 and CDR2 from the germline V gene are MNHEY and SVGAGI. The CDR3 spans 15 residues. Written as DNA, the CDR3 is TGTGCCAGCAGGCTATCTGGGGGCAAGACTTCACCCCTCCACTTT. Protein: CASRLSGGKTSPLHF.

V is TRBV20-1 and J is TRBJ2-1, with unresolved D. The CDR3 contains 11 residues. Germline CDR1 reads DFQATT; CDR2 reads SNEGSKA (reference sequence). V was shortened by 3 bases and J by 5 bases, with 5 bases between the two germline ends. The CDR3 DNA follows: TGCAGTGCTAGCAGGAACAATGAGCAGTTCTTC. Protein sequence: CSASRNNEQFF.

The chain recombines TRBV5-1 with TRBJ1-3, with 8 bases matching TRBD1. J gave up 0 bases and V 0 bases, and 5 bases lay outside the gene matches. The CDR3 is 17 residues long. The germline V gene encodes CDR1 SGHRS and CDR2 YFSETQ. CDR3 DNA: TGCGCCAGCAGCTTGGGAGGGACAGGACTCTCTGGAAACACCATATATTTT. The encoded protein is CASSLGGTGLSGNTIYF.

The CDR3 here is CASSSLIYEQYF. The CDR3 DNA follows: TGTGCCAGCAGTTCCCTTATCTACGAGCAGTACTTC. This chain joins TRBV28 and TRBJ2-7; D is uncertain. Germline CDR1 and CDR2: MDHEN and SYDVKM. The CDR3 has 12 amino acids. V lost 4 bases to trimming and J lost 3 bases, with 7 bases between them.

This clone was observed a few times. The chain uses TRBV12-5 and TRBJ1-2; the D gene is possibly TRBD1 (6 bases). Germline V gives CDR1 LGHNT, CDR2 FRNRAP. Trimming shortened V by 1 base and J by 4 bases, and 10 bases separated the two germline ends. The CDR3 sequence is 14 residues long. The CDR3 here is CASGLGTGTYGYTF. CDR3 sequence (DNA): TGTGCTAGTGGTTTGGGTACAGGGACCTATGGCTACACCTTC.

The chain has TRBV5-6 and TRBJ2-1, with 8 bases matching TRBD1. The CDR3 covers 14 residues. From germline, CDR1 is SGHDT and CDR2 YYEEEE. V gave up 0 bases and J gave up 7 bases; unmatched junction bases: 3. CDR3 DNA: TGTGCCAGCAGCTTGGATTGGACAGGGAATGAGCAGTTCTTC. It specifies CASSLDWTGNEQFF.

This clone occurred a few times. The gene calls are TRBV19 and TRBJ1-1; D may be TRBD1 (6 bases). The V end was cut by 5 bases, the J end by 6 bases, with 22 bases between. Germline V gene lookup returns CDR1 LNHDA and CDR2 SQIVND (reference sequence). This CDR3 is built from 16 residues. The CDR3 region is CASSQTRGARMSEAFF. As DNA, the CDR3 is TGTGCCAGTAGTCAGACCCGGGGGGCGCGGATGTCTGAAGCTTTCTTT.

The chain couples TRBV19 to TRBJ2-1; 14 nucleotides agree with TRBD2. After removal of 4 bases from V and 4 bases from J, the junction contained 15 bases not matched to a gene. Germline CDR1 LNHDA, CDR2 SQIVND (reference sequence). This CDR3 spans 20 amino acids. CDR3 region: CASSSGLAGGPLPGYNEQFF. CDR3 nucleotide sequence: TGTGCCAGTAGTAGCGGACTAGCGGGGGGCCCACTCCCAGGATACAATGAGCAGTTCTTC.

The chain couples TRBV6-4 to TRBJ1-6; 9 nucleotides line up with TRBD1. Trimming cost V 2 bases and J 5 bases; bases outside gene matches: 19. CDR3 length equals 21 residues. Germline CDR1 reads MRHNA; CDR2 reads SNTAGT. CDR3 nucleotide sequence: TGTGCCAGCAGTGACACTCCCGGACAGGGGCGGGTTTCGGACCATAATTCACCCCTCCACTTT. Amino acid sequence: CASSDTPGQGRVSDHNSPLHF.

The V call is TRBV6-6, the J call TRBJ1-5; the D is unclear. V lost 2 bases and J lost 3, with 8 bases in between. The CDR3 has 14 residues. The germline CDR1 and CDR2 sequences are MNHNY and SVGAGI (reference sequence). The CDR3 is CASSYGQDNQPQHF. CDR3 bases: TGTGCCAGCAGTTACGGGCAGGACAATCAGCCCCAGCATTTT.

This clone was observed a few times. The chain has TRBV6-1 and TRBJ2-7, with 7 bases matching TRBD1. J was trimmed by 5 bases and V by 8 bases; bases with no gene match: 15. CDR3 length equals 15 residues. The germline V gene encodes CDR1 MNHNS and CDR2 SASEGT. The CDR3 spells CASGGFGRGFDEQYF. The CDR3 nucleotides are TGTGCCAGCGGGGGTTTTGGCAGGGGGTTTGACGAGCAGTACTTC.

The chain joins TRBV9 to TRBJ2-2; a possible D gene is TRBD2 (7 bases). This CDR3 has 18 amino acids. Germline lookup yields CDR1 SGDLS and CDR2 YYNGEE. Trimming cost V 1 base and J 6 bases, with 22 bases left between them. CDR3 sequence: CASSVTLGGGIGAGELFF. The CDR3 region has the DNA TGTGCCAGCAGCGTAACATTGGGCGGGGGCATAGGGGCCGGGGAGCTGTTTTTT.

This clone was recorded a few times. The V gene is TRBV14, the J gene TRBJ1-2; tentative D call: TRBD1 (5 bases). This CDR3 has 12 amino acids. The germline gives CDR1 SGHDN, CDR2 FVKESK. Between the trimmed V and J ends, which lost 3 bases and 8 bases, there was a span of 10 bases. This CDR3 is CASSHPEGGYTF. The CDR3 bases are TGTGCCAGCAGCCACCCGGAGGGGGGCTACACCTTC.

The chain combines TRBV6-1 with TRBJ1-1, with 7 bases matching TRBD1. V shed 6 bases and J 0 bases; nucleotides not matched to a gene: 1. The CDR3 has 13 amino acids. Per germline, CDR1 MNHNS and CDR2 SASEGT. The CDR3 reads CASRDRLNTEAFF. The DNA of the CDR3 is TGTGCCAGCAGGGACAGGTTGAACACTGAAGCTTTCTTT.

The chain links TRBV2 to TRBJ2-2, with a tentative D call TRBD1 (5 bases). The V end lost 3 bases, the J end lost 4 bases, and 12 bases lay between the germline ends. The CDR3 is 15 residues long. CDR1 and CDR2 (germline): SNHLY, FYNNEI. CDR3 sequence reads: CASSDPGFSTGELFF. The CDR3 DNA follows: TGTGCCAGCAGTGACCCAGGGTTTAGCACCGGGGAGCTGTTTTTT.

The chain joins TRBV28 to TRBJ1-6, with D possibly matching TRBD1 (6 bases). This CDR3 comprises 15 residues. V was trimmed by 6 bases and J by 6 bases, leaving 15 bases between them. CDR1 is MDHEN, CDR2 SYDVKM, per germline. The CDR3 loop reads CASSPPTGTNSPLHF. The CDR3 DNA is TGTGCCAGCAGCCCCCCGACAGGCACTAATTCACCCCTCCACTTT.

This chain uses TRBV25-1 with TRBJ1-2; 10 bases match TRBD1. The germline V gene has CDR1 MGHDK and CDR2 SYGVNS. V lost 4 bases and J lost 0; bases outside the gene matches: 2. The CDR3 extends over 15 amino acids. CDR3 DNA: TGTGCCAGCAGTGTGGGGACAGGGGCTAACTATGGCTACACCTTC. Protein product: CASSVGTGANYGYTF.

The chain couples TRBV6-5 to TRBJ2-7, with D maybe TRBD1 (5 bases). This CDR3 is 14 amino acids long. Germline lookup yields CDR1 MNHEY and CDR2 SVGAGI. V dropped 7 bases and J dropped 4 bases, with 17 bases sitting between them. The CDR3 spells CASTRAGKPYEQYF. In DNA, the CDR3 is TGTGCCAGCACGAGAGCAGGGAAACCTTACGAGCAGTACTTC.

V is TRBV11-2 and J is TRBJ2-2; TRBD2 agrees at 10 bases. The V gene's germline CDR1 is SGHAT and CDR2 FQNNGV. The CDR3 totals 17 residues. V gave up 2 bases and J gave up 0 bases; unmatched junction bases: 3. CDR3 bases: TGTGCCAGCAGCTTAACTAGCGGGAACGCGAACACCGGGGAGCTGTTTTTT. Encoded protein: CASSLTSGNANTGELFF.

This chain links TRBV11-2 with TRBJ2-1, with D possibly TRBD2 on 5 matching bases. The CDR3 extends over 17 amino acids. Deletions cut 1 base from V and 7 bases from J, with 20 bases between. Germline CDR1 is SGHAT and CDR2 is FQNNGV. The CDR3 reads CASSLVRGAPPGNEQFF. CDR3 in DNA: TGTGCCAGCAGCTTAGTTCGGGGTGCGCCTCCTGGGAATGAGCAGTTCTTC.

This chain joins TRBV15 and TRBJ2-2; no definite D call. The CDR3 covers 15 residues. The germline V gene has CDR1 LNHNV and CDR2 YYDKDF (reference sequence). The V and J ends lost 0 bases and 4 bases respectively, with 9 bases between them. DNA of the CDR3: TGTGCCACCAGCAGAGACCGGTGGTTCACCGGGGAGCTGTTTTTT. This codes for CATSRDRWFTGELFF.

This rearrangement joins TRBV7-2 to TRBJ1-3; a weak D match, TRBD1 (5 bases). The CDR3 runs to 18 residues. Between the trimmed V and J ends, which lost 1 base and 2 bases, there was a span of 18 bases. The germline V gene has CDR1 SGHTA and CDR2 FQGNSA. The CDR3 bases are TGTGCCAGCAGCTTAGTTATAGCGGTGTCAGGGACTGGAAACACCATATATTTT. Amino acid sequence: CASSLVIAVSGTGNTIYF.